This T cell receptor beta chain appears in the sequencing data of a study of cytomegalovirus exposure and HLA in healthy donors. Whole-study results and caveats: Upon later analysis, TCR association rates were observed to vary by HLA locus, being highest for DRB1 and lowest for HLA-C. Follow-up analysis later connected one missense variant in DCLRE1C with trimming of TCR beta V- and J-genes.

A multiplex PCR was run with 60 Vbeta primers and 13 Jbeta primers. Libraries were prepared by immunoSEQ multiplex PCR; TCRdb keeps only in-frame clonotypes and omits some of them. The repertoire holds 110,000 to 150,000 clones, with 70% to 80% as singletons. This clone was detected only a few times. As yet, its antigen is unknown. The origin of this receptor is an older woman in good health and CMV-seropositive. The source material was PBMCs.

The CDR3 reads CASSYGSSGRYEQYF. The CDR3 region has the DNA TGTGCCAGCAGTTACGGATCTAGCGGGAGATACGAGCAGTACTTC. The J gene is TRBJ2-7, the V gene TRBV6-6, with 10 positions matching TRBD2. Germline values: CDR1 MNHNY, CDR2 SVGAGI (reference sequence). V was clipped by 2 bases and J by 4 bases; unmatched bases: 5. The length of the CDR3 is 15 residues.